One sample yielded the 32 T cell receptor beta chains listed below, sequenced in a study of response to subunit inactivated influenza vaccine. From the RT-PCR reads, TCRdb called clonotypes with MiXCR, one entry per CDR3 protein. The sample contains just over 300,000 distinct CDR3 sequences, 20% to 25% of which appear only once. The specimen was PBMCs from blood, collected about 20 months after vaccination. The receptors shown here come from a man in his fifties or sixties who received an inactivated influenza vaccine.

A single count supports this clonotype. A much more abundant neighbour one base away suggests this may be a read error. V gene TRBV12-3 or TRBV12-4 combines with J gene TRBJ1-5, with D tentatively TRBD1 (5 bases). The CDR3 is 14 residues long. This CDR3 reads CAGSLEGGNQPQHF. CDR3 bases: TGTGCCGGCAGTTTAGAAGGGGGCAATCAGCCCCAGCATTTT.

This clonotype was observed a few times. CDR3 in DNA: TGCAGTGCCCAGGACCGAAAGACAGGGGGCAATCAGCCCCAGCATTTT. Translated, it gives CSAQDRKTGGNQPQHF. The gene calls are TRBV20-1 and TRBJ1-5; TRBD1 matches 8 bases. The CDR3 extends over 16 amino acids. Trimming took 6 bases from V and 2 from J; bases not matched to a gene: 12. Per the germline V gene, CDR1 is DFQATT and CDR2 is SNEGSKA (reference sequence).

This clonotype appeared a few times. The chain couples TRBV5-1 to TRBJ1-5; 7 nucleotides align to TRBD1. The V and J ends lost 1 base and 3 bases, in that order; junction bases with no gene match: 4. CDR3 length: 15 amino acids. The V gene's germline CDR1 is SGHRS and CDR2 YFSETQ. This CDR3 is CASSLTGQNNQPQHF. DNA of the CDR3: TGCGCCAGCAGCTTGACGGGACAGAACAATCAGCCCCAGCATTTT.

This clonotype has ten or more counts. V usage is TRBV5-1 and J usage is TRBJ1-2; no clear D. The CDR3 extends over 14 amino acids. V dropped 0 bases and J dropped 0 bases, with 6 bases sitting between them. From germline, CDR1 is SGHRS and CDR2 YFSETQ. CDR3 nucleotides: TGCGCCAGCAGCTTGGTTGGCACTAACTATGGCTACACCTTC. Residues: CASSLVGTNYGYTF.

This chain joins TRBV29-1 and TRBJ2-3; 7 positions match TRBD1. Per germline, CDR1 SQVTM and CDR2 ANQGSEA. The CDR3 extends over 13 amino acids. The trim removed 7 bases at V and 5 bases at J, leaving 9 bases unmatched. CDR3 nucleotides: TGCAGCGCCCAGACAGGGAATAGAGATACGCAGTATTTT. Amino acids: CSAQTGNRDTQYF.

This sequence joins TRBV10-2 and TRBJ2-3; D possibly corresponds to TRBD1 (6 bases). CDR3 length equals 14 residues. Germline CDR1 and CDR2: WSHSY and SAAADI. V gave up 8 bases and J gave up 4 bases, with 16 bases separating them. CDR3 region: CASSTGPPSDTQYF. The CDR3 bases are TGCGCCAGCTCTACAGGGCCCCCCTCAGATACGCAGTATTTT.

Concerning this clonotype itself: A junction end diverges from the germline sequence, so it may reflect a read error. The chain has TRBV7-2 and TRBJ1-2; D not resolved. Germline-derived CDR1 and CDR2 are SGHTA and FQGNSA. This CDR3 has 13 amino acids. The CDR3: CASSPGQNYCYTF. CDR3 nucleotide sequence: TGTGCCAGCAGCCCCGGGCAGAACTATTGCTACACCTTC.

The rearrangement joins TRBV7-9 to TRBJ2-7; 7 nucleotides match TRBD2. CDR1 is SEHNR, CDR2 FQNEAQ, per germline (reference sequence). The CDR3 length is 15 residues. V was pared by 5 bases and J by 3 bases, with 10 bases of the junction left unmatched. CDR3 loop: CASSRGLSPNYEQYF. The CDR3, as DNA: TGTGCCAGCAGCAGGGGACTATCCCCCAACTACGAGCAGTACTTC. Full variable domain (outside the CDR3, taken from reference TRBV7-9 and TRBJ2-7): DTGVSQNPRHKITKRGQNVTFRCDPISEHNRLYWYRQTLGQGPEFLTYFQNEAQLEKSRLLSDRFSAERPKGSFSTLEIQRTEQGDSAMYLCASSRGLSPNYEQYFGPGTRLTVT.

Written as DNA, the CDR3 is TGTGCCAGCAGCTCTGACTCTTCTAATACCTACGAGCAGTACTTC. It yields the protein CASSSDSSNTYEQYF. The chain employs TRBV7-2 and TRBJ2-7; no reliable D call. The germline CDR1 and CDR2 sequences are SGHTA and FQGNSA. V shed 4 bases and J shed 2 bases, with 15 bases lying between them. CDR3 length: 15 residues.

This chain uses TRBV7-2 with TRBJ2-7; tentative D call: TRBD1 (7 bases). CDR1 is SGHTA and CDR2 is FQGNSA in the germline V gene. Trimming removed 4 bases from V and 2 bases from J, with 12 bases in between. The CDR3 runs 14 residues. The DNA of the CDR3 is TGTGCCAGCAGCTCAAGCAGGGGGGCCTACGAGCAGTACTTC. Encoded protein: CASSSSRGAYEQYF. Filled out from reference TRBV7-2 and TRBJ2-7, the complete variable domain reads GAGVSQSPSNKVTEKGKDVELRCDPISGHTALYWYRQSLGQGLEFLIYFQGNSAPDKSGLPSDRFSAERTGGSVSTLTIQRTQQEDSAVYLCASSSSRGAYEQYFGPGTRLTVT.

This clonotype was seen a handful of times. At one boundary the junction diverges from the germline segment, which might be a read error. The chain combines TRBV2 with TRBJ2-5; the D is unclear. Germline V gives CDR1 SNHLY, CDR2 FYNNEI. The CDR3 covers 11 residues. The CDR3 here is CASTEWVDQYF. The CDR3 nucleotides read TGTGCCAGCACTGAATGGGTGGACCAGTACTTC.

This clonotype turned up a few times. The rearrangement uses TRBV14 and TRBJ2-1, with 9 bases matching TRBD2. The CDR3 totals 15 residues. The ends lost 3 bases at V and 3 bases at J; junction bases unmatched: 3. Germline V gene data show CDR1 as SGHDN and CDR2 as FVKESK. CDR3 protein: CASSHGTSSYNEQFF. CDR3 sequence (DNA): TGTGCCAGCAGCCACGGGACTAGCAGCTACAATGAGCAGTTCTTC.

The chain couples TRBV9 to TRBJ2-3; perhaps D is TRBD1 or TRBD2 (5 bases each). V lost 4 bases to trimming and J lost 5 bases, with 17 bases between them. This CDR3 has 15 amino acids. Looked up from germline, CDR1 is SGDLS and CDR2 is YYNGEE. CDR3 sequence: CASSRGTHGRDTQYF. The CDR3 bases are TGTGCCAGCAGCAGAGGGACCCACGGGCGAGATACGCAGTATTTT. Based on the CDR3 plus reference TRBV9 and TRBJ2-3, the full variable domain is DSGVTQTPKHLITATGQRVTLRCSPRSGDLSVYWYQQSLDQGLQFLIQYYNGEERAKGNILERFSAQQFPDLHSELNLSSLELGDSALYFCASSRGTHGRDTQYFGPGTRLTVL.

This chain connects TRBV5-1 to TRBJ2-5; TRBD1 agrees at 7 bases. V was clipped by 0 bases and J by 3 bases; unmatched bases: 5. The germline V gene encodes CDR1 SGHRS and CDR2 YFSETQ. The CDR3 has 15 residues. The CDR3 DNA follows: TGCGCCAGCAGCTTGGCCGGGACAGCTGAAGAGACCCAGTACTTC. It is translated as CASSLAGTAEETQYF.

J is TRBJ2-7 and V is TRBV4-1, with TRBD2 matching 8 bases. With V trimmed by 2 bases and J by 1 base, 7 bases remained unmatched. The CDR3 runs to 16 residues. Per the germline V gene, CDR1 is MGHRA and CDR2 is YSYEKL. This chain's CDR3 is CASSQTSGRSSYEQYF. The CDR3 region has the DNA TGCGCCAGCAGCCAAACAAGCGGGAGAAGTTCCTACGAGCAGTACTTC.

The V and J genes are TRBV10-3 and TRBJ2-7; tentative D call: TRBD2 (5 bases). CDR3 length: 15 residues. V lost 2 bases and J 3 bases, leaving 14 bases between the germline ends. The V gene's germline CDR1 is ENHRY and CDR2 SYGVKD. The CDR3 region is CAISEPGRTHYEQYF. The CDR3 DNA sequence: TGTGCCATCAGTGAGCCGGGAAGGACGCACTACGAGCAGTACTTC.

Only a few counts were recorded for this clonotype. This rearrangement joins TRBV10-3 to TRBJ2-7; 9 bases match TRBD2. CDR1 ENHRY and CDR2 SYGVKD come from the germline V gene. This CDR3 comprises 14 residues. Trimming took 8 bases from V and 3 from J; bases not matched to a gene: 8. The CDR3 loop is CAIGNTTSGYEQYF. The CDR3 DNA is TGTGCCATCGGGAACACGACTAGCGGCTACGAGCAGTACTTC.

This clonotype was detected a few times. This chain connects TRBV5-1 to TRBJ1-5; maybe TRBD1 (5 bases). The germline gives CDR1 SGHRS, CDR2 YFSETQ. V was pared by 0 bases and J by 4 bases, with 14 bases between. The CDR3 consists of 16 residues. The CDR3 sequence: CASSLGAQGLNQPQHF. CDR3 DNA: TGCGCCAGCAGCTTGGGGGCCCAGGGACTTAATCAGCCCCAGCATTTT. The full variable domain, rest sourced from reference TRBV5-1 and TRBJ1-5, is KAGVTQTPRYLIKTRGQQVTLSCSPISGHRSVSWYQQTPGQGLQFLFEYFSETQRNKGNFPGRFSGRQFSNSRSEMNVSTLELGDSALYLCASSLGAQGLNQPQHFGDGTRLSIL.

Only a few counts were recorded for this clonotype. This rearrangement joins TRBV11-2 to TRBJ2-7; D perhaps matches TRBD1 (6 bases). The V gene lost 2 bases and the J gene lost 2 bases, with 16 bases spanning the gap. The CDR3 runs to 16 residues. Germline V lookup: CDR1 SGHAT, CDR2 FQNNGV. In nucleotides, the CDR3 is TGTGCCAGCAGCTTAATGTGGGGAACAGGGCCCTACGAGCAGTACTTC. Its translation: CASSLMWGTGPYEQYF.

The chain links TRBV27 to TRBJ2-1; 10 bases fit TRBD2. The V gene end was trimmed by 5 bases and the J gene end by 8 bases; junction bases not matched to a gene: 6. CDR1 MNHEY and CDR2 SMNVEV come from the germline V gene (reference sequence). This CDR3 is built from 14 residues. This CDR3 is CASSPGLASYEQFF. Written as DNA, the CDR3 is TGTGCCAGCAGTCCGGGACTAGCGTCGTATGAGCAGTTCTTC.

V is TRBV12-3 or TRBV12-4 and J is TRBJ2-1; 10 nucleotides agree with TRBD2. This CDR3 spans 14 amino acids. The ends lost 7 bases at V and 4 bases at J; junction bases unmatched: 4. The CDR3 bases are TGTGCCAGCACGCGGACTAGCGGATACAATGAGCAGTTCTTC. It specifies CASTRTSGYNEQFF.

The genes are TRBV6-5 and TRBJ2-5; no definite D call. Germline assignment: CDR1 MNHEY and CDR2 SVGAGI. The length of the CDR3 is 12 residues. V was trimmed by 5 bases and J by 5 bases, leaving 9 bases between them. CDR3 sequence reads: CASSRVGETQYF. The CDR3 nucleotides read TGTGCCAGCAGTAGGGTGGGGGAGACCCAGTACTTC.

The chain is built from TRBV20-1 and TRBJ2-4, with TRBD2 matching over 8 bases. Germline V lookup: CDR1 DFQATT, CDR2 SNEGSKA (reference sequence). This CDR3 comprises 14 residues. V shed 1 base, J shed 8 bases, and the junction held 7 bases outside the gene matches. CDR3 residues: CSARVFSGNDIQYF. The CDR3 DNA sequence: TGCAGTGCTAGAGTCTTTAGCGGGAACGACATTCAGTACTTC.

This clonotype occurred a few times. The chain uses TRBV15 and TRBJ1-1; D remains unclear. Trimming took off 0 bases at V and 9 bases at J, with 5 bases between the two ends. The CDR3 is 11 residues long. From germline, CDR1 is LNHNV and CDR2 YYDKDF (reference sequence). Here the CDR3 DNA reads TGTGCCACCAGCAGAGAATCTAAAGCTTTCTTT. It translates to CATSRESKAFF. Full variable domain (rest looked up from reference TRBV15 and TRBJ1-1): DAMVIQNPRYQVTQFGKPVTLSCSQTLNHNVMYWYQQKSSQAPKLLFHYYDKDFNNEADTPDNFQSRRPNTSFCFLDIRSPGLGDTAMYLCATSRESKAFFGQGTRLTVV.

This chain connects TRBV20-1 to TRBJ2-7; D possibly corresponds to TRBD2 (6 bases). This CDR3 is built from 16 residues. The ends were cut back, 6 bases at V and 3 bases at J, with 24 bases in the middle. Germline V gene sequence: CDR1 DFQATT, CDR2 SNEGSKA (reference sequence). CDR3 coding DNA: TGCAGTGCCCCGAAACCCCGGGACTGGATTAACTACGAGCAGTACTTC. Amino acid sequence: CSAPKPRDWINYEQYF.

Ten or more counts support this clonotype. V and J are TRBV5-1 and TRBJ2-7; 9 nucleotides align to TRBD1. J was trimmed by 0 bases and V by 3 bases; bases with no gene match: 4. CDR1 and CDR2 (germline): SGHRS, YFSETQ. The CDR3 covers 15 residues. The CDR3 reads CASSSKQGASYEQYF. The CDR3 nucleotides are TGCGCCAGCAGCTCGAAACAGGGGGCCTCCTACGAGCAGTACTTC.

This clonotype was detected only a few times. The V gene is TRBV27, the J gene TRBJ2-2; the match to TRBD1 covers 8 bases. From germline, CDR1 is MNHEY and CDR2 SMNVEV (reference sequence). This CDR3 is built from 14 residues. V lost 8 bases, J lost 5 bases, and 7 bases stayed unmatched. Here the CDR3 reads CASRQGARTGELFF. DNA for the CDR3: TGTGCCAGCCGTCAGGGGGCGCGGACCGGGGAGCTGTTTTTT.

This clonotype was detected a few times. The gene calls are TRBV10-3 and TRBJ2-7; 9 nucleotides line up with TRBD1. Trimming cost V 0 bases and J 5 bases; bases outside gene matches: 5. There are 15 residues in the CDR3. The germline gives CDR1 ENHRY, CDR2 SYGVKD. The CDR3 DNA follows: TGTGCCATCAGTGAGTCACGGACAGGGGTCCACGAGCAGTACTTC. Its protein product is CAISESRTGVHEQYF.

The chain recombines TRBV20-1 with TRBJ2-7; the D gene is possibly TRBD1 (5 bases). The germline V and J ends were trimmed by 0 bases and 2 bases, with 11 bases remaining between them. This CDR3 has 14 amino acids. Germline V gene data show CDR1 as DFQATT and CDR2 as SNEGSKA (reference sequence). CDR3 bases: TGCAGTGCTAGAGATCAGGGCGGAGCCTACGAGCAGTACTTC. Residues: CSARDQGGAYEQYF.

This clonotype showed up just a few times. This chain joins TRBV6-1 and TRBJ1-4; D is perhaps TRBD1 (6 bases). Trimming took 6 bases from V and 5 from J, leaving 16 bases between them. Germline V lookup: CDR1 MNHNS, CDR2 SASEGT. The CDR3 is 15 residues long. The CDR3 DNA follows: TGTGCCAGCAGAAGCAAGGACAGTTGGAATGAAAAACTGTTTTTT. Its protein is CASRSKDSWNEKLFF.

Many counts were recorded for this clonotype. The chain employs TRBV4-2 and TRBJ1-6; TRBD1 aligns across 9 bases. This CDR3 comprises 15 residues. Germline trimming cut 3 bases from V and 7 bases from J; bases unmatched to any gene: 4. Germline lookup yields CDR1 LGHNA and CDR2 YNFKEQ. Here the CDR3 reads CASSQGQGGNSPLHF. For the CDR3, the DNA is TGTGCCAGCAGCCAGGGACAGGGTGGGAATTCACCCCTCCACTTT.

The V gene is TRBV12-3 or TRBV12-4, the J gene TRBJ2-1, with 16 nucleotides matching TRBD2. The CDR3 runs to 17 residues. Germline trimming cut 5 bases from V and 5 bases from J; bases unmatched to any gene: 6. The CDR3 sequence is CASSTGLAGGPDNEQFF. CDR3 DNA sequence: TGTGCCAGCAGTACGGGACTAGCGGGAGGGCCAGACAATGAGCAGTTCTTC.